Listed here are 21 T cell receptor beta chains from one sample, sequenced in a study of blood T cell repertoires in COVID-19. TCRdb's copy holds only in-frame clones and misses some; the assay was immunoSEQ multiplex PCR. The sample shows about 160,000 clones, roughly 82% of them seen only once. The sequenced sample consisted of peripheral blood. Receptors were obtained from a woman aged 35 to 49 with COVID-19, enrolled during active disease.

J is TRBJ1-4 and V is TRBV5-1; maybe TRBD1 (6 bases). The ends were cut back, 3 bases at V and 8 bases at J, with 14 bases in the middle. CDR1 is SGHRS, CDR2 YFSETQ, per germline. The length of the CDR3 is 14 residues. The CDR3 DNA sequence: TGCGCCAGCAGCTGGGGGCTAAGCCCCGAAAAACTGTTTTTT. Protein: CASSWGLSPEKLFF.

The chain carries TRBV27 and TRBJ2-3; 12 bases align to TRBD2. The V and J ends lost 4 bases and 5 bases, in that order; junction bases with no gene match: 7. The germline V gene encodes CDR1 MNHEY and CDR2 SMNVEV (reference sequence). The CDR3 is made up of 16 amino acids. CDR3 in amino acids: CASSSVGLAGIDTQYF. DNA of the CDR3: TGTGCCAGCAGTTCGGTCGGACTAGCGGGGATAGATACGCAGTATTTT.

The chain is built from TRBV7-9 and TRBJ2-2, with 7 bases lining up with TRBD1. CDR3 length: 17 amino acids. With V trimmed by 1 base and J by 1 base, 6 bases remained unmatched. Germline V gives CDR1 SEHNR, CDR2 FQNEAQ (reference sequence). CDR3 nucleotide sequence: TGTGCCAGCAGCTTAGTAGGCGGACAGGTGAACACCGGGGAGCTGTTTTTT. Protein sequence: CASSLVGGQVNTGELFF.

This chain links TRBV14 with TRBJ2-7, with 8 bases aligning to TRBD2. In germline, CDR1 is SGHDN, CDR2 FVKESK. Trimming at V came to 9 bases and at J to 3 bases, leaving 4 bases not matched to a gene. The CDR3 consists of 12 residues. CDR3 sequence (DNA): TGTGCCAGTGGGACTAGTCTCTACGAGCAGTACTTC. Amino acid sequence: CASGTSLYEQYF.

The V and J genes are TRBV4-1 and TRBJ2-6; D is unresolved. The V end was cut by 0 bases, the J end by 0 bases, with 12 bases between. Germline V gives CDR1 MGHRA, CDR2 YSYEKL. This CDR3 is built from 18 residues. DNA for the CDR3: TGCGCCAGCAGCCAAGATTCCCAACCGCGCTCTGGGGCCAACGTCCTGACTTTC. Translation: CASSQDSQPRSGANVLTF.

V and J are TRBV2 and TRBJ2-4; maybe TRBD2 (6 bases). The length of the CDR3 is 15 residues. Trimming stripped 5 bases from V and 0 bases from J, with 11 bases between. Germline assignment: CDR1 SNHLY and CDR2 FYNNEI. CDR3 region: CASSKEGIAKNIQYF. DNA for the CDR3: TGTGCCAGCAGTAAGGAGGGTATAGCCAAAAACATTCAGTACTTC. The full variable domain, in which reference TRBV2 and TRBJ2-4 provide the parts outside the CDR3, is EPEVTQTPSHQVTQMGQEVILRCVPISNHLYFYWYRQILGQKVEFLVSFYNNEISEKSEIFDDQFSVERPDGSNFTLKIRSTKLEDSAMYFCASSKEGIAKNIQYFGAGTRLSVL.

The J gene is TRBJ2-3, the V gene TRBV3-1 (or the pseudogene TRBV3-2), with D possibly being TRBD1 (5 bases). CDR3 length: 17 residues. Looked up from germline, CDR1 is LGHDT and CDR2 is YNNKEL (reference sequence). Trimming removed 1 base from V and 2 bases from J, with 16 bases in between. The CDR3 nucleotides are TGTGCCAGCAGCCAAGGCCCTGGGGCCCGCCCCACAGATACGCAGTATTTT. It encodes CASSQGPGARPTDTQYF.

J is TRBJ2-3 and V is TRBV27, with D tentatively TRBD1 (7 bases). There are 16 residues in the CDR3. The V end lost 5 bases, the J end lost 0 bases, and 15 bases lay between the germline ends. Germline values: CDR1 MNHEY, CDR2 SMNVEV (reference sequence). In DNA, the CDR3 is TGTGCCAGCAGTCATAGACAGGGACTTAGCACAGATACGCAGTATTTT. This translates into CASSHRQGLSTDTQYF.

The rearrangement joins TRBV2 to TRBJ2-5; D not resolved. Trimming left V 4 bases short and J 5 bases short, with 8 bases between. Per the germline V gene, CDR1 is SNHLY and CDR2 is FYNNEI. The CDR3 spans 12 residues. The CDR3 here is CASSANAETQYF. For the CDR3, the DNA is TGTGCCAGCAGTGCTAACGCTGAGACCCAGTACTTC.

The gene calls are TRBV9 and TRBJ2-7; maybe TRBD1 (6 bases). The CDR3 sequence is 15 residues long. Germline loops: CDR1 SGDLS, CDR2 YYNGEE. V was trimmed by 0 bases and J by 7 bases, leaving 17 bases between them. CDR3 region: CASSVVGRGFEEQYF. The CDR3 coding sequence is TGTGCCAGCAGCGTAGTTGGCAGGGGATTTGAAGAGCAGTACTTC.

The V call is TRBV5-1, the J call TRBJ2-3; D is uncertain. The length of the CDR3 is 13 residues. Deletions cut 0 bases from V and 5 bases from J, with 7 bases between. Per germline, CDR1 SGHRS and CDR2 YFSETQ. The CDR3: CASSLGRGDTQYF. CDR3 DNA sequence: TGCGCCAGCAGCTTGGGGCGAGGAGATACGCAGTATTTT.

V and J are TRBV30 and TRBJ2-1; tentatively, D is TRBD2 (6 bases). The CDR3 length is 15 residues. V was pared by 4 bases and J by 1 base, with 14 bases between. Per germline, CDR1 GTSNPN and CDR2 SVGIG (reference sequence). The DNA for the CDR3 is TGTGCCTGGAACCCCGGGGGTCGGTCCTACAATGAGCAGTTCTTC. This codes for CAWNPGGRSYNEQFF.

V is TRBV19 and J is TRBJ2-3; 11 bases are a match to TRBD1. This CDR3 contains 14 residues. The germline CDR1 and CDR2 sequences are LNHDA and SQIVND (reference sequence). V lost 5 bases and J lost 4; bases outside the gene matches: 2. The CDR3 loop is CASSGQGAADTQYF. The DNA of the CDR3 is TGTGCCAGTAGTGGACAGGGGGCCGCAGATACGCAGTATTTT.

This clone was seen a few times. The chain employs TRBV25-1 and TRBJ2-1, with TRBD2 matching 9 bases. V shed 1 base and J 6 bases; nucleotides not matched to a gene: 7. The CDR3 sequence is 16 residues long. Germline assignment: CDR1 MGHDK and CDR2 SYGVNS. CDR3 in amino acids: CASSESRGGFGNEQFF. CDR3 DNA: TGTGCCAGCAGTGAATCGCGGGGGGGCTTTGGCAATGAGCAGTTCTTC.

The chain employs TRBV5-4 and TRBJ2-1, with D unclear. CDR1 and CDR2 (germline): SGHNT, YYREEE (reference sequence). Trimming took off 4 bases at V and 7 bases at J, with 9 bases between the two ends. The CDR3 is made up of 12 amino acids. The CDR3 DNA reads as TGTGCCAGCAGCAAAACACATAATGAGCAGTTCTTC. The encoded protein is CASSKTHNEQFF.

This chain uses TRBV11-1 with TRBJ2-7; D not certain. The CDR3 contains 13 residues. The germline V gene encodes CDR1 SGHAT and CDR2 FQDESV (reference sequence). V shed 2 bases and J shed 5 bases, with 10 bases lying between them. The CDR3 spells CASSLSPPDEQYF. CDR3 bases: TGTGCCAGCAGCTTATCCCCTCCCGACGAGCAGTACTTC.

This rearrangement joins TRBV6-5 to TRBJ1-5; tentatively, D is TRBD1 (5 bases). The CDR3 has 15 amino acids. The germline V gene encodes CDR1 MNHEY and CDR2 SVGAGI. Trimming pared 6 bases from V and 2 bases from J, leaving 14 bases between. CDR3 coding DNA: TGTGCCAGCAGGGCAGGGAACGGCGGCAATCAGCCCCAGCATTTT. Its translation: CASRAGNGGNQPQHF.

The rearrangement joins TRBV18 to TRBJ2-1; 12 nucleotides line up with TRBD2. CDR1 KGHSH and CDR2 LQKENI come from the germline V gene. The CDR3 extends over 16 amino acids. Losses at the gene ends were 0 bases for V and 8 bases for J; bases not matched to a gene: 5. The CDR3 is CASSPPLAGGPDEQFF. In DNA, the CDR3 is TGTGCCAGCTCACCACCTCTAGCGGGGGGGCCAGATGAGCAGTTCTTC.

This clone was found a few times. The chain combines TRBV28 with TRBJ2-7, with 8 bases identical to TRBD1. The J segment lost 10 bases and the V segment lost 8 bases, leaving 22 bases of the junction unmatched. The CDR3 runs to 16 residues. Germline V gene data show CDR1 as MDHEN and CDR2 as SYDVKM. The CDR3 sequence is CASQLSQGAGFPIQYF. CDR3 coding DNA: TGTGCCAGCCAACTAAGCCAGGGGGCTGGATTCCCTATTCAGTACTTC.

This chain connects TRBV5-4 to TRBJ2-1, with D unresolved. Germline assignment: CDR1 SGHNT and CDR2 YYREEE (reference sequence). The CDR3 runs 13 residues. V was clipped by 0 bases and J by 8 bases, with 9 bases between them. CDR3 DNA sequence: TGTGCCAGCAGCTTGGAGCTCCGAGATGAGCAGTTCTTC. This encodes CASSLELRDEQFF. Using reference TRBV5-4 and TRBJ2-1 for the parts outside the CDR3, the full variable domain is ETGVTQSPTHLIKTRGQQVTLRCSSQSGHNTVSWYQQALGQGPQFIFQYYREEENGRGNFPPRFSGLQFPNYSSELNVNALELDDSALYLCASSLELRDEQFFGPGTRLTVL.

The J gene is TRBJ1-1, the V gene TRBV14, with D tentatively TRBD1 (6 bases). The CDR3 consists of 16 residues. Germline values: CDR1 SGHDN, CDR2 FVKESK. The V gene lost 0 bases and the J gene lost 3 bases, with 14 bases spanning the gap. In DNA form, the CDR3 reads TGTGCCAGCAGCCAAGATATGGGGGCCGTGGACACTGAAGCTTTCTTT. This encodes CASSQDMGAVDTEAFF.